This T cell receptor (beta chain) was captured by sequencing in a study of OX40 agonist ivuxolimab in advanced cancers. Study-wide findings and caveats: At 0.1 to 3.0 mg/kg and by week 6, clonal expansion occurred in CD4+ and CD8+ blood T cells.

A word on this clone: Its antigen remains unidentified.

Only in-frame clones appear in the TCRdb table, and some are missing; sequencing was by immunoSEQ multiplex PCR. The repertoire includes 35,000 or so clones, approximately 82% of them detected once, and about 1.8% sits in the top ten. Trimming removed 3 bases from V and 6 bases from J; junction bases left unmatched: 8. Germline V gives CDR1 SEHNR, CDR2 FQNEAQ (reference sequence). CDR3 length: 14 residues. The sequence came from an adult with an advanced solid tumor such as melanoma, head and neck, liver or kidney cancer. This chain links TRBV7-9 with TRBJ2-7, with 7 bases matching TRBD2. Source: CD4+ or CD8+ T cells sorted from blood, taken in a trial of the OX40 agonist ivuxolimab. DNA for the CDR3: TGTGCCAGCAGCTTGGACGGGGGGATAGGCGAGCAGTACTTC. Residues: CASSLDGGIGEQYF.